This T cell receptor beta chain was profiled in a study of T cell repertoires in cytomegalovirus infection. Study background: CMV epitopes used comprised recently identified HLA-C-restricted ones and well-studied HLA-B-restricted ones. It can be stated that public TCR beta signatures indicated CMV infection as well as a matching HLA type.

TCRdb reanalysed the reads using MiXCR and keeps one entry per CDR3 protein. In the table there are hundreds of thousands of distinct CDR3 sequences, approximately 32% of which are singletons. Study-wide findings and caveats: Predominance within the ex vivo response was attributable to HLA-C-restricted CMV-specific TCR beta clonotypes.

A word on this clonotype: As yet, its antigen is unknown.

This CDR3 spans 16 amino acids. Looked up from germline, CDR1 is SGHVT and CDR2 is SQSDAQ. V was clipped by 3 bases and J by 0 bases, with 9 bases between them. This receptor was identified in a human donor in good health (CMV status not recorded). Some clones in this sample may be carry-over from other donors' samples. The starting material was cultured CD8+ T cells from PBMCs, obtained from culture after CMV antigen stimulation. This rearrangement joins TRBV7-4 to TRBJ1-6, with unresolved D. CDR3 bases: TGTGCCAGCAGCTTCATCGAGAGCTCCTATAATTCACCCCTCCACTTT. Its translation: CASSFIESSYNSPLHF.